This TCR beta chain originates from a study of a mutant IDH1 vaccine in newly diagnosed glioma. Libraries were prepared by immunoSEQ multiplex PCR; TCRdb keeps only in-frame clonotypes and omits some of them. In the table there are tens of thousands of clones, 60% to 75% of which are singletons. In the case of this clone: Its antigen is still unknown.

CDR1 and CDR2 from the germline V gene are MGHRA and YSYEKL. Trimming cost V 5 bases and J 0 bases, with 14 bases left between them. This CDR3 is built from 16 residues. Time point here: week 47, end of study. The content of each vaccine dose was 300 ug of mutant IDH1 20-mer peptide, and topical imiquimod accompanied it. This chain connects TRBV4-1 to TRBJ1-5; D is uncertain. The sample consisted of PBMCs, taken from a glioma patient whose treatment included an IDH1 peptide vaccine. The origin of this receptor is a man in his forties or fifties with glioma. Here the CDR3 reads CASSFGVPYSNQPQHF. The CDR3 DNA is TGCGCCAGCAGCTTCGGGGTTCCGTATAGCAATCAGCCCCAGCATTTT.